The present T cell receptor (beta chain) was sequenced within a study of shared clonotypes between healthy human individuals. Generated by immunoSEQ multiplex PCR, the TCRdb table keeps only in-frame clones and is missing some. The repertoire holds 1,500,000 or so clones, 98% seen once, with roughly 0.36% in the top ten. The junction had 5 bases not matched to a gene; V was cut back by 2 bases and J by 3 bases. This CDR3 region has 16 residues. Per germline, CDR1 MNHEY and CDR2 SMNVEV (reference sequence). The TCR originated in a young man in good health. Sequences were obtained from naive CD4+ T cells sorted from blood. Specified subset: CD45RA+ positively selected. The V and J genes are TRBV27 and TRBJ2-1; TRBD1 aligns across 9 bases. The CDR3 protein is CASSLSTGGNYNEQFF. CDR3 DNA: TGTGCCAGCAGTTTAAGTACAGGGGGCAACTACAATGAGCAGTTCTTC.